This TCR beta chain was identified in a study of blood T cell repertoires in COVID-19. Study as a whole: Donors in the United States, Italy and Spain gave samples during acute or convalescent COVID-19. PBMCs, B-cell-depleted T cells, or T cells provided the cDNA or gDNA that made up the material.

Trimming cost V 2 bases and J 6 bases, with 11 bases left between them. Germline values: CDR1 MNHNY, CDR2 SVGAGI (reference sequence). This CDR3 spans 14 amino acids. In the original analysis: Amplifying reference gene primers gave estimates of nucleated cell counts. Assay used: immunoSEQ multiplex PCR; TCRdb lists only in-frame clones, some missing. V, J and clone size are those of that table, while D and trimming were read from the DNA. The sample yields 60,000 to 75,000 clones, around 90% seen once. The chain links TRBV6-6 to TRBJ2-1, with D perhaps TRBD1 (5 bases). This TCR derives from a human donor in a cohort sampled during active COVID-19. Sequencing used peripheral blood. CDR3 nucleotide sequence: TGTGCCAGCAGTTACGGGGCCGCGGTCAATGAGCAGTTCTTC. Translation gives CASSYGAAVNEQFF.